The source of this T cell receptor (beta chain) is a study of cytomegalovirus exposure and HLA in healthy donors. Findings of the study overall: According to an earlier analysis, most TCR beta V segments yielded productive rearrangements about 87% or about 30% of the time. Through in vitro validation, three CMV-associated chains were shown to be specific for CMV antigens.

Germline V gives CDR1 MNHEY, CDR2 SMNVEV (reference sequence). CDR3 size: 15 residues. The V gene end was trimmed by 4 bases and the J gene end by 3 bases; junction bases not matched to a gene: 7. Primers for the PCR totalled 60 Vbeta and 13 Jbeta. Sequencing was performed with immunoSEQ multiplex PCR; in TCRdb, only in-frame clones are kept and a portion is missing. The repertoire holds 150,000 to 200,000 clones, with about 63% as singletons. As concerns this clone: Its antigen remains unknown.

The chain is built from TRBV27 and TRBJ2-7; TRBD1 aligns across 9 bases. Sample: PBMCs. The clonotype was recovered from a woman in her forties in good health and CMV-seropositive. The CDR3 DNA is TGTGCCAGCAGTTCGCCGGGACAGGGTATCTACGAGCAGTACTTC. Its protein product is CASSSPGQGIYEQYF.